This passage covers 26 T cell receptor beta chains from one sample sequenced in a study of T cell responses to AZD1222 COVID-19 vaccine. Profiling relied on immunoSEQ multiplex PCR, and the TCRdb table lists in-frame clones only, not all of them. The data show 160,000 or so clones, around nine tenths seen once. The sequences come from peripheral blood, collected on day 0 of AZD1222 vaccination. Receptors originate from an adult in good health.

The chain has TRBV21-1 and TRBJ2-7. TRBV21-1 is recorded as a pseudogene. The CDR3 is 12 amino acids. Here the CDR3 reads CASSLGSYEQYF. For the CDR3, the DNA is TGTGCCAGCAGCCTGGGATCCTACGAGCAGTACTTC.

This chain links TRBV6-4 with TRBJ1-2; D call uncertain. This CDR3 has 12 amino acids. The V gene lost 2 bases and the J gene lost 7 bases, with 8 bases spanning the gap. The germline gives CDR1 MRHNA, CDR2 SNTAGT. In nucleotides, the CDR3 is TGTGCCAGCAGTGACAGGGTTGGTGGCTACACCTTC. It codes for CASSDRVGGYTF.

The V gene is TRBV6-5, the J gene TRBJ1-2, with D hard to call. The germline V and J ends were trimmed by 0 bases and 6 bases, with 11 bases remaining between them. Per germline, CDR1 MNHEY and CDR2 SVGAGI. The CDR3 length is 14 residues. The CDR3 sequence: CASSYSTHIDGYTF. The CDR3 DNA is TGTGCCAGCAGTTACTCGACACACATTGATGGCTACACCTTC.

The genes are TRBV28 and TRBJ1-6; a possible D gene is TRBD1 (5 bases). Trimming cost V 2 bases and J 10 bases, with 18 bases left between them. Germline CDR1 MDHEN, CDR2 SYDVKM. The CDR3 loop spans 16 amino acids. CDR3 sequence reads: CASSLNYGGIGSPLHF. Here the CDR3 DNA reads TGTGCCAGCAGTTTAAATTACGGGGGAATAGGGTCACCCCTCCACTTT.

The CDR3, as DNA: TGCGCCAGCAGTGGCCAATTACAGGGGTCTATTTCCTACGAGCAGTACTTC. Its translation: CASSGQLQGSISYEQYF. The rearrangement links TRBV10-2 to TRBJ2-7; 7 nucleotides agree with TRBD1. Germline lookup yields CDR1 WSHSY and CDR2 SAAADI. The CDR3 length is 17 residues. After removal of 4 bases from V and 1 base from J, the junction contained 13 bases not matched to a gene.

The V and J genes are TRBV19 and TRBJ1-1, with TRBD1 matching over 8 bases. The CDR3 sequence is 13 residues long. Looked up from germline, CDR1 is LNHDA and CDR2 is SQIVND (reference sequence). V was pared by 5 bases and J by 6 bases, with 5 bases of the junction left unmatched. The CDR3 protein is CASSVDRAAEAFF. The CDR3, as DNA: TGTGCCAGTAGTGTGGACAGGGCGGCTGAAGCTTTCTTT. The full variable domain, its missing parts supplied by reference TRBV19 and TRBJ1-1, is DGGITQSPKYLFRKEGQNVTLSCEQNLNHDAMYWYRQDPGQGLRLIYYSQIVNDFQKGDIAEGYSVSREKKESFPLTVTSAQKNPTAFYLCASSVDRAAEAFFGQGTRLTVV.

The V and J genes are TRBV10-3 and TRBJ1-2; TRBD1 aligns across 8 bases. CDR3 length equals 15 residues. The germline CDR1 and CDR2 sequences are ENHRY and SYGVKD. The V segment lost 3 bases and the J segment 3 bases; nucleotides outside the gene matches: 6. In DNA form, the CDR3 reads TGTGCCATCAGTGACAGGGGGCGCGCGGACTATGGCTACACCTTC. Its protein is CAISDRGRADYGYTF.

This chain connects TRBV5-5 to TRBJ2-1; 7 bases are shared with TRBD2. The CDR3 totals 15 residues. Germline values: CDR1 SGHKS, CDR2 YYEKEE (reference sequence). Trimming removed 3 bases from V and 0 bases from J; junction bases left unmatched: 3. CDR3 nucleotide sequence: TGTGCCAGCAGCTCCCAGCGGGACTCCTACAATGAGCAGTTCTTC. Its protein is CASSSQRDSYNEQFF.

The chain has TRBV24-1 and TRBJ2-3; D may be TRBD2 (6 bases). The CDR3 spans 17 residues. Germline V CDR1 and CDR2: KGHDR, SFDVKD. Deletions cut 10 bases from V and 0 bases from J, with 22 bases between. This CDR3 is CATNGPGRDRSTDTQYF. DNA for the CDR3: TGTGCCACGAATGGCCCCGGGCGGGATCGTAGCACAGATACGCAGTATTTT.

This clone has only a few counts. The chain is built from TRBV7-2 and TRBJ1-2, with D possibly matching TRBD1 (6 bases). V lost 2 bases to trimming and J lost 7 bases, with 14 bases between them. CDR3 size: 14 residues. Germline loops: CDR1 SGHTA, CDR2 FQGNSA. The CDR3 DNA is TGTGCCAGCAGCTTACACAGGGAACAGTCTGGCTACACCTTC. Protein: CASSLHREQSGYTF.

The V gene is TRBV7-8, the J gene TRBJ2-7, with no clear D. Trimming removed 2 bases at V and 4 bases at J, with 6 bases between. The CDR3 length is 12 residues. CDR1 and CDR2 from the germline V gene are SGHVS and FQNEAQ. The CDR3 DNA reads as TGTGCCAGCAGCTTACAGGCGTACGAGCAGTACTTC. It encodes CASSLQAYEQYF.

V gene TRBV24-1 combines with J gene TRBJ2-1, with 9 bases matching TRBD2. Germline-derived CDR1 and CDR2 are KGHDR and SFDVKD. The junction had 4 bases not matched to a gene; V was cut back by 8 bases and J by 6 bases. The length of the CDR3 is 13 residues. This chain's CDR3 is CATNRRGGNEQFF. In DNA, the CDR3 is TGTGCCACCAATCGGCGGGGGGGCAATGAGCAGTTCTTC.

V and J are TRBV2 and TRBJ2-4; TRBD1 aligns across 7 bases. The CDR3 consists of 13 residues. Trimming cost V 5 bases and J 9 bases; bases outside gene matches: 7. Germline CDR1 is SNHLY and CDR2 is FYNNEI. Here the CDR3 reads CASSSGQAGIQYF. CDR3 coding DNA: TGTGCCAGCAGTTCTGGACAGGCTGGCATTCAGTACTTC.

The rearrangement joins TRBV27 to TRBJ2-7; D is unclear. Germline CDR1 and CDR2: MNHEY and SMNVEV (reference sequence). Trimming stripped 0 bases from V and 2 bases from J, with 5 bases between. CDR3 length: 13 residues. The CDR3 region is CASSLSSTYEQYF. The CDR3 DNA reads TGTGCCAGCAGTTTATCGTCGACCTACGAGCAGTACTTC.

The rearrangement joins TRBV18 to TRBJ1-1, with D possibly TRBD1 on 6 matching bases. Germline values: CDR1 KGHSH, CDR2 LQKENI. V lost 3 bases, J lost 1 base, and 9 bases lay in between. The CDR3 sequence is 14 residues long. The DNA for the CDR3 is TGTGCCAGCTCACCGAGACAGGAGAACACTGAAGCTTTCTTT. It specifies CASSPRQENTEAFF.

The chain links TRBV19 to TRBJ1-4; D gene ambiguous. Germline V gives CDR1 LNHDA, CDR2 SQIVND (reference sequence). The V end was cut by 5 bases, the J end by 8 bases, with 15 bases between. This CDR3 has 14 residues. DNA for the CDR3: TGTGCCAGTAGTCCCTGGACTCTCGCGGAAAAACTGTTTTTT. The encoded protein is CASSPWTLAEKLFF.

The chain recombines TRBV28 with TRBJ1-2; weak D call: TRBD1 (5 bases). V dropped 7 bases and J dropped 8 bases, with 17 bases sitting between them. CDR1 and CDR2 from the germline V gene are MDHEN and SYDVKM. This CDR3 spans 13 amino acids. Here the CDR3 reads CASIPEGYVGYTF. In nucleotides, the CDR3 is TGTGCCAGCATCCCCGAGGGGTACGTGGGCTACACCTTC.

As for this clone: The same CDR3 also results from other DNA sequences found in this sample. The V gene is TRBV30, the J gene TRBJ2-7; 9 bases match TRBD2. The CDR3 spans 14 residues. Per germline, CDR1 GTSNPN and CDR2 SVGIG (reference sequence). After removal of 0 bases from V and 3 bases from J, the junction contained 3 bases not matched to a gene. In nucleotides, the CDR3 is TGTGCCTGGAGTGTACTAGCGGGCGTCTACGAGCAGTACTTC. Translation: CAWSVLAGVYEQYF.

This clone was recorded only once. The gene calls are TRBV6-2 or TRBV6-3 and TRBJ1-1; 8 bases are shared with TRBD1. The junction had 6 bases not matched to a gene; V was cut back by 1 base and J by 2 bases. Germline values: CDR1 MNHEY, CDR2 SVGEGT. This CDR3 contains 16 residues. The CDR3 is CASSYLGQGVNTEAFF. CDR3 nucleotides: TGTGCCAGCAGTTACTTAGGACAGGGTGTCAACACTGAAGCTTTCTTT.

This chain links TRBV11-2 with TRBJ2-2; D could derive from TRBD1 or TRBD2 (6 bases each). The length of the CDR3 is 15 residues. Trimming removed 3 bases at V and 10 bases at J, with 18 bases between. Germline lookup yields CDR1 SGHAT and CDR2 FQNNGV. CDR3 nucleotide sequence: TGTGCCAGCAGCTTTGGGGGAGGACAGCGATCGGAGCTGTTTTTT. It yields the protein CASSFGGGQRSELFF.

In this sample, this clone turned up once. V and J are TRBV6-5 and TRBJ1-2; maybe TRBD1 (6 bases). Trimming removed 4 bases at V and 6 bases at J, with 12 bases between. CDR3 length equals 13 residues. CDR1 is MNHEY, CDR2 SVGAGI, per germline. The CDR3 sequence is CASSFRTAHGYTF. The CDR3 bases are TGTGCCAGCAGTTTTCGGACAGCCCATGGCTACACCTTC.

Details on this clone: This same CDR3 is encoded by further DNA sequences in the sample. The V call is TRBV5-4, the J call TRBJ1-2; weak D call: TRBD1 (6 bases). Trimming took 2 bases from V and 5 from J, leaving 10 bases between them. The germline V gene encodes CDR1 SGHNT and CDR2 YYREEE (reference sequence). The CDR3 sequence is 13 residues long. The CDR3 DNA reads TGTGCCAGCAGCTTAGAGGGGGGGTATGGCTACACCTTC. This encodes CASSLEGGYGYTF.

The chain has TRBV19 and TRBJ2-3, with 8 bases matching TRBD2. Germline V gene data show CDR1 as LNHDA and CDR2 as SQIVND (reference sequence). Germline trimming cut 0 bases from V and 4 bases from J; bases unmatched to any gene: 6. The CDR3 loop spans 16 amino acids. CDR3: CASSIERGERADTQYF. The DNA of the CDR3 is TGTGCCAGTAGTATAGAGCGGGGGGAGCGGGCAGATACGCAGTATTTT.

The chain joins TRBV19 to TRBJ1-5; D is perhaps TRBD1 (6 bases). From germline, CDR1 is LNHDA and CDR2 SQIVND (reference sequence). V shed 3 bases and J shed 6 bases, with 12 bases lying between them. This CDR3 region has 14 residues. The DNA of the CDR3 is TGTGCCAGTAGTATTCTGGGGGGCGGTCAGCCCCAGCATTTT. Its translation is CASSILGGGQPQHF.

This clone appeared once. V is TRBV29-1 and J is TRBJ1-4, with 7 nucleotides matching TRBD1. The germline gives CDR1 SQVTM, CDR2 ANQGSEA. With 3 bases clipped from V and 5 bases from J, the junction kept 6 bases outside the gene matches. CDR3 length: 14 residues. The DNA for the CDR3 is TGCAGCGTTGACGTCGAGGGGGCGAATGAAAAACTGTTTTTT. This codes for CSVDVEGANEKLFF.

This sequence joins TRBV7-9 and TRBJ2-2; TRBD2 might be the D (6 bases). V was trimmed by 5 bases and J by 5 bases, leaving 12 bases between them. In germline, CDR1 is SEHNR, CDR2 FQNEAQ (reference sequence). CDR3 length: 14 residues. The chain's CDR3 is CASSASGTTGELFF. CDR3 in DNA: TGTGCCAGCAGCGCCTCAGGGACTACCGGGGAGCTGTTTTTT.